This T cell receptor beta chain was sequenced for a study of cytomegalovirus exposure and HLA in healthy donors. The study's findings and limits: In a later analysis, CMV-associated beta chains were mostly HLA-associated, it appeared.

Primers: 60 Vbeta forward and 13 Jbeta reverse. TCRdb's copy holds only in-frame clones and misses some; the assay was immunoSEQ multiplex PCR. The sample shows about 140,000 clones, approximately 85% of them seen only once. As to this clone: Its target is unknown.

The V and J ends lost 3 bases and 1 base, in that order; junction bases with no gene match: 3. The CDR3 totals 16 residues. Germline V gives CDR1 MGHRA, CDR2 YSYEKL. The chain recombines TRBV4-1 with TRBJ2-1; the match to TRBD2 covers 10 bases. Sample: PBMCs. This receptor was taken from a woman between 40 and 50 years old in good health and CMV-seronegative. The CDR3 sequence: CASSQRAGGSYNEQFF. DNA for the CDR3: TGCGCCAGCAGCCAGAGAGCGGGAGGGTCCTACAATGAGCAGTTCTTC.